One sample yielded the 8 T cell receptor beta chains listed below, sequenced in a study of response to subunit inactivated influenza vaccine. TCRdb itself ran the RT-PCR reads through MiXCR, one entry per CDR3 protein. The sample includes 250,000 to 350,000 distinct CDR3 sequences, 20% to 25% of them seen just once. The sequencing here drew on PBMCs from blood, taken less than 22 months after vaccination. These receptors came from a man aged 45 to 75 who received an inactivated influenza vaccine.

The chain combines TRBV10-3 with TRBJ2-1; 11 bases fit TRBD2. Germline CDR1 ENHRY, CDR2 SYGVKD. The CDR3 sequence is 17 residues long. The junction had 8 bases not matched to a gene; V was cut back by 3 bases and J by 4 bases. CDR3 protein: CAISDELAGAGYNEQFF. In DNA form, the CDR3 reads TGTGCCATCAGTGACGAACTAGCGGGAGCGGGTTACAATGAGCAGTTCTTC.

This sequence joins TRBV5-1 and TRBJ2-3; TRBD2 matches 7 bases. Trimming cost V 0 bases and J 3 bases; bases outside gene matches: 4. CDR1 is SGHRS and CDR2 is YFSETQ in the germline V gene. This CDR3 contains 15 residues. CDR3 sequence: CASSLDGLVTDTQYF. The DNA of the CDR3 is TGCGCCAGCAGCTTGGATGGACTAGTGACAGATACGCAGTATTTT.

The rearrangement uses TRBV7-2 and TRBJ2-1; D is possibly TRBD2 (5 bases). V was shortened by 2 bases and J by 5 bases, with 13 bases between the two germline ends. CDR1 and CDR2 (germline): SGHTA, FQGNSA. The CDR3 spans 15 residues. In DNA form, the CDR3 reads TGTGCCAGCAGCTTAAGCAGGACTGTGAACAATGAGCAGTTCTTC. Translation: CASSLSRTVNNEQFF.

The rearrangement uses TRBV4-2 and TRBJ1-5; D is uncertain. The CDR3 consists of 14 residues. Germline V gene data show CDR1 as LGHNA and CDR2 as YNFKEQ. Trimming left V 1 base short and J 3 bases short, with 7 bases between. CDR3 loop: CASSQVQVNQPQHF. CDR3 DNA: TGTGCCAGCAGCCAAGTTCAGGTCAATCAGCCCCAGCATTTT.

This sequence joins TRBV20-1 and TRBJ2-4; D is unresolved. V shed 0 bases and J shed 0 bases, with 15 bases lying between them. Germline V lookup: CDR1 DFQATT, CDR2 SNEGSKA (reference sequence). This CDR3 region has 17 residues. CDR3 in amino acids: CSARDTLGILAKNIQYF. CDR3 DNA: TGCAGTGCTAGAGATACACTGGGAATACTAGCCAAAAACATTCAGTACTTC.

This clonotype was detected ten times or more. The V call is TRBV4-1, the J call TRBJ1-1; D not resolved. The CDR3 sequence is 14 residues long. Germline V lookup: CDR1 MGHRA, CDR2 YSYEKL. Trimming took 1 base from V and 6 from J, leaving 12 bases between them. The chain's CDR3 is CASSQGEGGAEAFF. The CDR3 DNA reads TGCGCCAGCAGCCAAGGAGAGGGAGGAGCTGAAGCTTTCTTT.

This rearrangement joins TRBV6-6 to TRBJ2-7; D is possibly TRBD1 (6 bases). This CDR3 region has 13 residues. V dropped 6 bases and J dropped 7 bases, with 16 bases sitting between them. Looked up from germline, CDR1 is MNHNY and CDR2 is SVGAGI (reference sequence). This chain's CDR3 is CASSRYGTQEQYF. For the CDR3, the DNA is TGTGCCAGCAGCCGATACGGGACACAAGAGCAGTACTTC.

The V gene is TRBV28, the J gene TRBJ1-1; D unclear. The CDR3 runs to 14 residues. V was pared by 10 bases and J by 4 bases, with 19 bases between. The V gene's germline CDR1 is MDHEN and CDR2 SYDVKM. The CDR3 here is CAITPIYRITEAFF. The CDR3 region has the DNA TGTGCCATCACCCCCATTTATAGAATCACTGAAGCTTTCTTT.